Following are 18 T cell receptor beta chains from one sample sequenced in a study of blood T cell repertoires in COVID-19. Clones were sequenced by immunoSEQ multiplex PCR, and TCRdb holds only the in-frame ones, with some missing. Counted here are 150,000 or so clones, around nine tenths occurring once; the ten biggest clones make up more than 9.5%. The sample was peripheral blood. Every receptor here comes from an older woman with COVID-19, enrolled during active disease.

This chain links TRBV11-2 with TRBJ2-5; D possibly corresponds to TRBD2 (5 bases). Trimming took off 1 base at V and 0 bases at J, with 12 bases between the two ends. This CDR3 is 16 amino acids long. In germline, CDR1 is SGHAT, CDR2 FQNNGV. CDR3 in amino acids: CASSLGPAGYQETQYF. Written as DNA, the CDR3 is TGTGCCAGCAGCTTAGGCCCCGCGGGCTACCAAGAGACCCAGTACTTC.

The chain carries TRBV25-1 and TRBJ1-1, with TRBD1 identical over 7 bases. Trimming cost V 4 bases and J 1 base; bases outside gene matches: 6. The CDR3 covers 15 residues. The germline V gene has CDR1 MGHDK and CDR2 SYGVNS. CDR3 loop: CASSGNRGRNTEAFF. The CDR3 DNA is TGTGCCAGCAGTGGGAACAGGGGCCGGAACACTGAAGCTTTCTTT.

In this sample, this clone turned up a few times. The rearrangement links TRBV14 to TRBJ2-2; the match to TRBD1 covers 7 bases. This CDR3 spans 13 amino acids. Germline trimming cut 4 bases from V and 7 bases from J; bases unmatched to any gene: 3. CDR1 is SGHDN and CDR2 is FVKESK in the germline V gene. The CDR3 sequence: CASSLQGVGELFF. CDR3 in DNA: TGTGCCAGCAGCCTCCAGGGGGTCGGGGAGCTGTTTTTT.

The genes are TRBV5-5 and TRBJ1-4; tentatively, D is TRBD1 (5 bases). Germline loops: CDR1 SGHKS, CDR2 YYEKEE (reference sequence). This CDR3 has 14 residues. V dropped 0 bases and J dropped 3 bases, with 6 bases sitting between them. Here the CDR3 reads CASSLVGANEKLFF. CDR3 bases: TGTGCCAGCAGCTTGGTAGGGGCTAATGAAAAACTGTTTTTT.

The chain is built from TRBV19 and TRBJ1-2, with a weak D call TRBD1 (5 bases). Trimming removed 7 bases at V and 4 bases at J, with 19 bases between. The CDR3 contains 15 residues. Germline lookup yields CDR1 LNHDA and CDR2 SQIVND (reference sequence). The CDR3 protein is CASTQIPTGAYGYTF. The CDR3 DNA follows: TGTGCCAGTACCCAGATCCCTACAGGAGCCTATGGCTACACCTTC.

The rearrangement links TRBV5-1 to TRBJ2-3; TRBD1 matches 9 bases. The CDR3 extends over 14 amino acids. Germline V gives CDR1 SGHRS, CDR2 YFSETQ. J gave up 4 bases and V 6 bases, and 6 bases lay outside the gene matches. The CDR3 loop reads CASKKTGGADTQYF. CDR3 bases: TGCGCCAGCAAGAAGACAGGGGGAGCAGATACGCAGTATTTT. Full variable domain (outside the CDR3, taken from reference TRBV5-1 and TRBJ2-3): KAGVTQTPRYLIKTRGQQVTLSCSPISGHRSVSWYQQTPGQGLQFLFEYFSETQRNKGNFPGRFSGRQFSNSRSEMNVSTLELGDSALYLCASKKTGGADTQYFGPGTRLTVL.

This clone was detected only once. The chain has TRBV28 and TRBJ1-2, with 7 bases identical to TRBD1. The CDR3 is made up of 14 amino acids. Per the germline V gene, CDR1 is MDHEN and CDR2 is SYDVKM. V dropped 2 bases and J dropped 5; count of bases not matched to a gene: 5. The CDR3 coding sequence is TGTGCCAGCAGTTTACAGGGGGAGGTTTATGGCTACACCTTC. Amino acids: CASSLQGEVYGYTF.

The chain links TRBV7-3 to TRBJ2-1; 12 bases are a match to TRBD1. Germline V gene sequence: CDR1 SGHTA, CDR2 FQGTGA. V lost 6 bases to trimming and J lost 9 bases; unmatched junction nucleotides: 9. There are 15 residues in the CDR3. DNA for the CDR3: TGTGCCAGCAGTCCCGGGACAGGGGGCTTCGGTGAGCAGTTCTTC. Amino acids: CASSPGTGGFGEQFF. Filled out from reference TRBV7-3 and TRBJ2-1, the complete variable domain reads GAGVSQTPSNKVTEKGKYVELRCDPISGHTALYWYRQSLGQGPEFLIYFQGTGAADDSGLPNDRFFAVRPEGSVSTLKIQRTERGDSAVYLCASSPGTGGFGEQFFGPGTRLTVL.

This rearrangement joins TRBV21-1 to TRBJ1-5; TRBD1 reflects the table's D call only, with no check against the DNA. TRBV21-1 is a pseudogene segment. CDR3 length: 15 residues. CDR3 sequence reads: CASSKYRGYGQPQHF. The DNA of the CDR3 is TGTGCCAGCAGCAAATACAGGGGCTACGGTCAGCCCCAGCATTTT.

This clone was observed once. The chain carries TRBV5-4 and TRBJ2-1, with 7 bases matching TRBD1. Unmatched junction bases numbered 2, after V lost 3 bases and J lost 2 bases. This CDR3 comprises 14 residues. From germline, CDR1 is SGHNT and CDR2 YYREEE (reference sequence). The CDR3 nucleotides are TGTGCCAGCAGCTCGGGACAGCCCTACAATGAGCAGTTCTTC. The encoded protein is CASSSGQPYNEQFF.

The chain is built from TRBV5-1 and TRBJ2-2, with D tentatively TRBD1 (6 bases). This CDR3 is built from 14 residues. V lost 5 bases and J lost 5, with 13 bases in between. Germline V gene sequence: CDR1 SGHRS, CDR2 YFSETQ. The CDR3 DNA sequence: TGCGCCAGCAGTCGAGGGGGTGGAACCGGGGAGCTGTTTTTT. Translating gives CASSRGGGTGELFF.

Comments on this clone: A junction end diverges from the germline sequence, so it may reflect a read error. This chain connects TRBV29-1 to TRBJ1-1; D not certain. The V gene's germline CDR1 is SQVTM and CDR2 ANQGSEA. The CDR3 extends over 12 amino acids. CDR3 sequence: CAGEEGGTEAFF. The CDR3 bases are TGTGCCGGTGAGGAGGGCGGCACTGAAGCTTTCTTT.

The rearrangement links TRBV9 to TRBJ2-2; 10 nucleotides match TRBD2. CDR1 and CDR2 from the germline V gene are SGDLS and YYNGEE. This CDR3 spans 17 amino acids. The trim removed 2 bases at V and 2 bases at J, leaving 6 bases unmatched. In DNA, the CDR3 is TGTGCCAGCAGCGTGGGGCTAGCGGGGGCCAACACCGGGGAGCTGTTTTTT. It translates to CASSVGLAGANTGELFF.

The chain has TRBV29-1 and TRBJ1-2; D is unresolved. Trimming removed 3 bases from V and 4 bases from J, with 12 bases in between. CDR1 is SQVTM, CDR2 ANQGSEA, per germline. This CDR3 has 13 residues. The CDR3 region has the DNA TGCAGCGTTGAGGGCCAACCTGGCTATGGCTACACCTTC. It translates to CSVEGQPGYGYTF.

The gene calls are TRBV18 and TRBJ1-1; 11 bases map to TRBD1. The CDR3 has 18 residues. The V segment lost 4 bases and the J segment 0 bases; nucleotides outside the gene matches: 10. Germline V CDR1 and CDR2: KGHSH, LQKENI. CDR3 residues: CASSLQPGQGVMNTEAFF. In DNA, the CDR3 is TGTGCCAGCTCACTTCAGCCGGGACAGGGGGTCATGAACACTGAAGCTTTCTTT.

DNA of the CDR3: TGTGCCAGCAGCCAGGCCTGGGGCAGCAATTCACCCCTCCACTTT. This translates into CASSQAWGSNSPLHF. The chain employs TRBV4-2 and TRBJ1-6; D is perhaps TRBD1 (5 bases). Germline lookup yields CDR1 LGHNA and CDR2 YNFKEQ. Trimming left V 3 bases short and J 7 bases short, with 13 bases between. CDR3 length: 15 amino acids.

In nucleotides, the CDR3 is TGTGCCAGCAGTCTTGGGCGCAATCAGCCCCAGCATTTT. Its protein product is CASSLGRNQPQHF. The J gene is TRBJ1-5, the V gene TRBV6-5; no reliable D call. This CDR3 spans 13 amino acids. Germline CDR1 and CDR2: MNHEY and SVGAGI. Trimming shortened V by 5 bases and J by 2 bases, and 7 bases separated the two germline ends.

The V and J genes are TRBV19 and TRBJ1-2; D may be TRBD1 (5 bases). CDR3 size: 11 residues. Trimming shortened V by 2 bases and J by 12 bases, and 10 bases separated the two germline ends. The germline V gene has CDR1 LNHDA and CDR2 SQIVND (reference sequence). CDR3 bases: TGTGCCAGTAGTATACAGGGTACGAACACCTTC. Translating it yields CASSIQGTNTF.